A single sample gave rise to the 23 T cell receptor beta chains below, sequenced in a study of identical twins. TCRdb used MiXCR to reprocess the 5' RACE reads, holding one entry per CDR3 protein. Among some 1,600,000 distinct CDR3 sequences, less than 35% were seen once, and the ten largest hold about 0.25%. The sample comprised cord blood. The receptors shown here come from a newborn girl in good health.

This clonotype was detected many times. V usage is TRBV12-5 and J usage is TRBJ2-1; D possibly uses TRBD1 or TRBD2 (5 bases each). Between the trimmed V and J ends, which lost 1 base and 12 bases, there was a span of 13 bases. Germline CDR1 and CDR2: LGHNT and FRNRAP. The CDR3 sequence is 13 residues long. The CDR3: CASGLATPGRQFF. For the CDR3, the DNA is TGTGCTAGTGGTTTGGCAACTCCGGGACGGCAGTTCTTC.

The chain employs TRBV7-2 and TRBJ1-1, with 8 bases identical to TRBD1. The junction had 16 bases not matched to a gene; V was cut back by 6 bases and J by 1 base. The CDR3 contains 18 residues. Per germline, CDR1 SGHTA and CDR2 FQGNSA. The CDR3 is CASRHLRDRQQENTEAFF. CDR3 sequence (DNA): TGTGCCAGCAGACATCTCCGGGACAGGCAACAAGAGAACACTGAAGCTTTCTTT.

This clonotype has more than one count but fewer than ten. V gene TRBV20-1 combines with J gene TRBJ2-1; D unclear. The CDR3 spans 16 residues. Germline V lookup: CDR1 DFQATT, CDR2 SNEGSKA (reference sequence). V shed 3 bases and J shed 5 bases, with 20 bases lying between them. The CDR3, as DNA: TGCAGTGCTAGCCGAAGTCTGTGGGCCGAGGACAATGAGCAGTTCTTC. This encodes CSASRSLWAEDNEQFF.

V and J are TRBV3-1 and TRBJ2-7; unclear D gene. The germline V gene has CDR1 LGHDT and CDR2 YNNKEL (reference sequence). Trimming removed 1 base from V and 4 bases from J, with 23 bases in between. This CDR3 comprises 18 residues. Written as DNA, the CDR3 is TGTGCCAGCAGCCAAGGCCCCCCTCTCCCACTATTCGGATACGAGCAGTACTTC. Its translation: CASSQGPPLPLFGYEQYF.

The genes are TRBV5-1 and TRBJ2-7, with D tentatively TRBD1 (5 bases). Trimming left V 1 base short and J 2 bases short, with 10 bases between. CDR1 and CDR2 from the germline V gene are SGHRS and YFSETQ. This CDR3 has 14 residues. The CDR3 nucleotides are TGCGCCAGCAGCTTGCCAGGGTCAACCTACGAGCAGTACTTC. It translates to CASSLPGSTYEQYF.

This CDR3 reads CASSPWTSGREVTQYF. CDR3 in DNA: TGTGCCAGCAGTCCTTGGACTAGCGGGAGGGAAGTGACCCAGTACTTC. This sequence joins TRBV27 and TRBJ2-5; TRBD2 matches 15 bases. Trimming at V came to 5 bases and at J to 7 bases, leaving 8 bases not matched to a gene. The CDR3 has 16 amino acids. The germline gives CDR1 MNHEY, CDR2 SMNVEV (reference sequence).

Only a few counts were recorded for this clonotype. This chain links TRBV20-1 with TRBJ2-3, with 16 bases aligning to TRBD2. Looked up from germline, CDR1 is DFQATT and CDR2 is SNEGSKA (reference sequence). CDR3 size: 18 residues. Trimming at V came to 1 base and at J to 4 bases, leaving 8 bases not matched to a gene. Here the CDR3 reads CSARVPPGLAGGADTQYF. The CDR3 DNA is TGCAGTGCTAGAGTGCCGCCGGGACTAGCGGGAGGGGCAGATACGCAGTATTTT.

This clonotype occurred many times. This chain connects TRBV10-3 to TRBJ2-7; 13 bases map to TRBD2. Germline CDR1 is ENHRY and CDR2 is SYGVKD. The CDR3 contains 14 residues. The trim removed 4 bases at V and 10 bases at J, leaving 7 bases unmatched. CDR3 in amino acids: CAISGRLAGGIQYF. DNA for the CDR3: TGTGCCATCAGTGGAAGACTAGCGGGAGGAATACAGTACTTC.

In this sample, this clonotype turned up a few times. The chain recombines TRBV4-2 with TRBJ2-1; D is uncertain. With 1 base removed from V and 3 bases from J, the gap between germline ends came to 10 bases. This CDR3 is 15 amino acids long. Per germline, CDR1 LGHNA and CDR2 YNFKEQ. DNA for the CDR3: TGTGCCAGCAGCCAAGTACCCCTAGGCTACAATGAGCAGTTCTTC. It yields the protein CASSQVPLGYNEQFF.

CDR3 protein: CASSPSEILAVGNEQFF. In DNA form, the CDR3 reads TGTGCCAGCAGCCCCAGTGAAATACTAGCGGTCGGCAATGAGCAGTTCTTC. The V gene is TRBV5-5, the J gene TRBJ2-1; 8 positions match TRBD2. The CDR3 sequence is 17 residues long. V gave up 4 bases and J gave up 6 bases; unmatched junction bases: 15. Per the germline V gene, CDR1 is SGHKS and CDR2 is YYEKEE (reference sequence). The full variable domain, its missing parts supplied by reference TRBV5-5 and TRBJ2-1, is DAGVTQSPTHLIKTRGQQVTLRCSPISGHKSVSWYQQVLGQGPQFIFQYYEKEERGRGNFPDRFSARQFPNYSSELNVNALLLGDSALYLCASSPSEILAVGNEQFFGPGTRLTVL.

The chain links TRBV20-1 to TRBJ2-7; D gene unclear. The V and J ends lost 0 bases and 0 bases respectively, with 3 bases between them. The CDR3 runs to 12 residues. Germline-derived CDR1 and CDR2 are DFQATT and SNEGSKA (reference sequence). The CDR3 DNA sequence: TGCAGTGCTAGAGAAAGCTCCTACGAGCAGTACTTC. This codes for CSARESSYEQYF.

Only a few counts were recorded for this clonotype. The CDR3 sequence: CASSPRLAGYSYNEQFF. The CDR3 DNA reads as TGTGCCAGCAGCCCACGACTAGCGGGCTACTCCTACAATGAGCAGTTCTTC. The chain combines TRBV5-6 with TRBJ2-1; TRBD2 matches at 10 bases. There are 17 residues in the CDR3. Germline CDR1 and CDR2: SGHDT and YYEEEE. With V trimmed by 4 bases and J by 0 bases, 7 bases remained unmatched.

The chain carries TRBV20-1 and TRBJ1-2; D might be TRBD1 (6 bases). V lost 0 bases and J lost 1, with 9 bases in between. The CDR3 runs 14 residues. The germline gives CDR1 DFQATT, CDR2 SNEGSKA (reference sequence). CDR3 residues: CSAREGTINYGYTF. CDR3 sequence (DNA): TGCAGTGCTAGAGAAGGGACAATTAACTATGGCTACACCTTC.

V gene TRBV29-1 combines with J gene TRBJ2-4, with TRBD2 identical over 12 bases. CDR1 is SQVTM and CDR2 is ANQGSEA in the germline V gene. The V segment lost 7 bases and the J segment 9 bases; nucleotides outside the gene matches: 7. The CDR3 length is 13 residues. In DNA form, the CDR3 reads TGCAGCGCCACACTAGCGGGAGGTGTCATTCAGTACTTC. Its translation is CSATLAGGVIQYF.

This clonotype was detected a few times. This chain connects TRBV12-3 or TRBV12-4 to TRBJ2-7; TRBD1 agrees at 10 bases. The CDR3 runs to 14 residues. Unmatched junction bases numbered 7, after V lost 6 bases and J lost 5 bases. The CDR3 coding sequence is TGTGCCAGCAGGGTCGGGACAGGGGCCCACGAGCAGTACTTC. Protein product: CASRVGTGAHEQYF.

This clonotype has only a few counts. This chain links TRBV29-1 with TRBJ2-7; 8 positions match TRBD2. CDR1 is SQVTM and CDR2 is ANQGSEA in the germline V gene. Trimming at V came to 3 bases and at J to 1 base, leaving 8 bases not matched to a gene. The CDR3 contains 15 residues. The CDR3 DNA follows: TGCAGCGTTGAGGTGAACGGGAGGGTTTCCTACGAGCAGTACTTC. It specifies CSVEVNGRVSYEQYF.

This clonotype has only a few counts. V is TRBV11-2 and J is TRBJ2-1, with D maybe TRBD2 (6 bases). V was cut by 5 bases and J by 7 bases, with 18 bases left in between. This CDR3 spans 15 amino acids. Germline V gene data show CDR1 as SGHAT and CDR2 as FQNNGV. CDR3 nucleotide sequence: TGTGCCAGCAGCCCCCTTCGCGGGAAAGGGAATGAGCAGTTCTTC. Its protein is CASSPLRGKGNEQFF.

This clonotype was picked up a small number of times. V and J are TRBV20-1 and TRBJ1-5; 9 nucleotides match TRBD1. The germline V gene has CDR1 DFQATT and CDR2 SNEGSKA (reference sequence). Losses at the gene ends were 6 bases for V and 0 bases for J; bases not matched to a gene: 9. The CDR3 is 16 amino acids. The DNA of the CDR3 is TGCAGTGCCCAGGGACAGGGCAGAACTAGCAATCAGCCCCAGCATTTT. Translated, it gives CSAQGQGRTSNQPQHF.

The genes are TRBV27 and TRBJ2-1, with 8 bases that match TRBD2. Looked up from germline, CDR1 is MNHEY and CDR2 is SMNVEV (reference sequence). The junction had 5 bases not matched to a gene; V was cut back by 0 bases and J by 4 bases. This CDR3 contains 16 residues. In nucleotides, the CDR3 is TGTGCCAGCAGTTTATCCAGCGGGAGAATATACAATGAGCAGTTCTTC. It encodes CASSLSSGRIYNEQFF.

This clonotype showed up many times. The rearrangement uses TRBV18 and TRBJ2-1; 8 bases are a match to TRBD2. Germline CDR1 and CDR2: KGHSH and LQKENI. The CDR3 extends over 14 amino acids. Trimming took 8 bases from V and 2 from J; bases not matched to a gene: 5. The CDR3 DNA reads TGTGCCAGCAGCCCGGGACTAGCCTACAATGAGCAGTTCTTC. Its protein is CASSPGLAYNEQFF.

This clonotype was detected only a few times. J is TRBJ1-5 and V is TRBV6-6, with TRBD1 matching over 7 bases. The CDR3 has 15 residues. Germline lookup yields CDR1 MNHNY and CDR2 SVGAGI (reference sequence). Trimming cost V 2 bases and J 0 bases; bases outside gene matches: 1. CDR3 region: CASSYRDSSNQPQHF. The CDR3 DNA reads as TGTGCCAGCAGTTACCGGGACAGTAGCAATCAGCCCCAGCATTTT.

This clonotype showed up just a few times. The V call is TRBV5-1, the J call TRBJ1-2, with D unclear. CDR3 length: 13 residues. The ends were cut back, 3 bases at V and 8 bases at J, with 14 bases in the middle. Germline CDR1 and CDR2: SGHRS and YFSETQ. The CDR3: CASSSTVGRGYTF. CDR3 in DNA: TGCGCCAGCAGCTCAACAGTGGGCCGGGGCTACACCTTC.

A few counts support this clonotype. CDR3 coding DNA: TGTGCCAGCAGCCTCCACCCCTCTGCGGCAGGGACCTACGAGCAGTACTTC. This sequence encodes CASSLHPSAAGTYEQYF. V and J are TRBV7-9 and TRBJ2-7, with D possibly matching TRBD1 (5 bases). This CDR3 region has 17 residues. Germline V lookup: CDR1 SEHNR, CDR2 FQNEAQ (reference sequence). V lost 5 bases and J 2 bases, leaving 22 bases between the germline ends.